The rows below give T cell receptor beta chains drawn from one sample of a study of blood T cell repertoires in COVID-19. Only in-frame clones appear in the TCRdb table, and some are missing; sequencing was by immunoSEQ multiplex PCR. The sample contains around 42,000 clones, about four fifths of which appear only once. Sequencing used peripheral blood. These receptors originate from a woman aged 55-70 years with acute or convalescent COVID-19. CDR3s include the opening cysteine and the closing phenylalanine or tryptophan. Fields, in order: V gene, D gene, J gene, clone size, CDR3 DNA, CDR3 protein. D genes are given only for firm matches. Clone sizes are given selectively: once, few, many, or a class where the clone is expanded.

V: TRBV13; D: TRBD2; J: TRBJ2-7; size: NA; DNA: TGTGCCAGCAGCCGCTATAGCGGGAGGGCCTACGAGCAGTACTTC; CDR3: CASSRYSGRAYEQYF
V: TRBV27; D: NA; J: TRBJ1-1; size: NA; DNA: TGTGCCAGCAGTTTTAGGGGGAACACTGAAGCTTTCTTT; CDR3: CASSFRGNTEAFF
V: TRBV28; D: NA; J: TRBJ2-1; size: few; DNA: TGTGCCAGCACCCCGGCAGGGGGGTTTAGCGGGGTTGGGGACTCCTACAATGAGCAGTTCTTC; CDR3: CASTPAGGFSGVGDSYNEQFF
V: TRBV2; D: TRBD1; J: TRBJ2-5; size: NA; DNA: TGTGCCAGCACGCGGGACAGGGGAGAAGAAGAGACCCAGTACTTC; CDR3: CASTRDRGEEETQYF
V: TRBV11-3; D: TRBD1; J: TRBJ2-3; size: NA; DNA: TGTGCCAGCAGCTTAGGACAGGGTGCTACGCAGTATTTT; CDR3: CASSLGQGATQYF
V: TRBV5-4; D: NA; J: TRBJ2-1; size: NA; DNA: TGTGCCAGCAGTACCTACAATGAGCAGTTCTTC; CDR3: CASSTYNEQFF
V: TRBV7-9; D: NA; J: TRBJ2-7; size: medium-sized; DNA: TGTGCCAGCAGCTCATTCTACGAGCAGTACTTC; CDR3: CASSSFYEQYF
V: TRBV7-2; D: NA; J: TRBJ1-2; size: NA; DNA: TGTGCCAGCAGCGCGGGACTTCAACCAGGCTATGGCTACACCTTC; CDR3: CASSAGLQPGYGYTF
V: TRBV15; D: TRBD1; J: TRBJ1-1; size: NA; DNA: TGTGCCACCAGCGGAGGGACAGCGAACACTGAAGCTTTCTTT; CDR3: CATSGGTANTEAFF
V: TRBV4-1; D: TRBD1; J: TRBJ2-7; size: NA; DNA: TGCGCCAGCAGCCTACTCTCAGGGGGCTACGAGCAGTACTTC; CDR3: CASSLLSGGYEQYF
V: TRBV5-4; D: NA; J: TRBJ1-1; size: NA; DNA: TGTGCCAGCAGCCAGGAGAACACTGAAGCTTTCTTT; CDR3: CASSQENTEAFF
V: TRBV7-9; D: TRBD2; J: TRBJ2-7; size: medium-sized; DNA: TGTGCCAGCAGCTTAGAGCCGGGGGGAAGCTCCTACGAGCAGTACTTC; CDR3: CASSLEPGGSSYEQYF
V: TRBV7-3; D: NA; J: TRBJ2-7; size: NA; DNA: TGTGCCAGCAGCATTCCGGGGTACGAGCAGTACTTC; CDR3: CASSIPGYEQYF
V: TRBV4-1; D: NA; J: TRBJ1-4; size: NA; DNA: TGCGCCAGCAGCCAAGATTGGGGGGTTGCAACTAATGAAAAACTGTTTTTT; CDR3: CASSQDWGVATNEKLFF
V: TRBV9; D: TRBD1; J: TRBJ1-2; size: NA; DNA: TGTGCCAGCAGCTCGCGGGACAGACCTAACTATGGCTACACCTTC; CDR3: CASSSRDRPNYGYTF
V: TRBV10-3; D: TRBD2; J: TRBJ2-3; size: NA; DNA: TGTGCCATCAGTGAGGGACTAGCGGGGGGACAGTCGAAAACTAGCACAGATACGCAGTATTTT; CDR3: CAISEGLAGGQSKTSTDTQYF
V: TRBV23-1; D: TRBD2; J: TRBJ2-3; size: NA; DNA: TGCGCCAGCAGTCCAACGCGGGGGACAGATACGCAGTATTTT; CDR3: CASSPTRGTDTQYF
V: TRBV25-1; D: TRBD1; J: TRBJ1-1; size: few; DNA: TGTGCCAGCACTATCACAGGGGACATGCGGAACACTGAAGCTTTCTTT; CDR3: CASTITGDMRNTEAFF
V: TRBV6-5; D: NA; J: TRBJ1-5; size: NA; DNA: TGTGCCAGCACTACAGGGATCAATCAGCCCCAGCATTTT; CDR3: CASTTGINQPQHF
V: TRBV3-1/TRBV3-2; D: NA; J: TRBJ1-1; size: NA; DNA: TGTGCCAGCAGCCAAGAGGGACTGGGCACTGAAGCTTTCTTT; CDR3: CASSQEGLGTEAFF
V: TRBV19; D: TRBD1; J: TRBJ1-5; size: NA; DNA: TGTGCCAGTAGCTCGGACAGGGCGAAGCCCCAGCATTTT; CDR3: CASSSDRAKPQHF
V: TRBV4-2; D: TRBD1; J: TRBJ1-4; size: NA; DNA: TGTGCCAGCAGCCAAGCTGGGACAGGGTATGAAAAACTGTTTTTT; CDR3: CASSQAGTGYEKLFF
V: TRBV6-4; D: NA; J: TRBJ2-7; size: once; DNA: TGTGCCGGAGAGCCTGTCCCTAGAGGCCACGAGCAGTACTTC; CDR3: CAGEPVPRGHEQYF
V: TRBV10-1; D: NA; J: TRBJ2-7; size: NA; DNA: TGCGCCAGCAGCCCCGCCCGCAAAGCGTCCTACGAGCAGTACTTC; CDR3: CASSPARKASYEQYF